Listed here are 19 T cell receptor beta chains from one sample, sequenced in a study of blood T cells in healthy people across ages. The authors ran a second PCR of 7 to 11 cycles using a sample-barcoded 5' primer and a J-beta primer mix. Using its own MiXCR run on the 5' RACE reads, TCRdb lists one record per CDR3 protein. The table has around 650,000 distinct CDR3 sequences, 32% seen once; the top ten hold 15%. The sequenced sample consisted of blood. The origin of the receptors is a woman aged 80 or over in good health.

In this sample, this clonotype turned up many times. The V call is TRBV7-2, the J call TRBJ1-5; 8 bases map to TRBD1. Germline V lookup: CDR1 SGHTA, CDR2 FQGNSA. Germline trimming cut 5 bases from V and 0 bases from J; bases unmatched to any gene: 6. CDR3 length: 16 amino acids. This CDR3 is CASSLQGGVSNQPQHF. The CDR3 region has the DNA TGTGCCAGCAGCCTACAGGGGGGAGTTAGCAATCAGCCCCAGCATTTT.

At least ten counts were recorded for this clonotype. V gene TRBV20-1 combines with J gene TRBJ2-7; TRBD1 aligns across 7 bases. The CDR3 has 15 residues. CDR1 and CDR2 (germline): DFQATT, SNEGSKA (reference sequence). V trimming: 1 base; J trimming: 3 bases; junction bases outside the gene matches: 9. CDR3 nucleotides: TGCAGTGCTAGAGGGTCCGGGACAGCATTCTACGAGCAGTACTTC. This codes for CSARGSGTAFYEQYF.

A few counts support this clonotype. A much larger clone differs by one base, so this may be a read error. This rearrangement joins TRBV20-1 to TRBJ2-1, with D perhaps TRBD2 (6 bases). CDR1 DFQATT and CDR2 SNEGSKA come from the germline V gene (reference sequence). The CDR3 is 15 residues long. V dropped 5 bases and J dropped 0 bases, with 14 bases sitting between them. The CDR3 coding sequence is TGCAGTGCTGGAGGGGCTTCTAGCTCCTACAATGAGCAGTTCTTC. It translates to CSAGGASSSYNEQFF.

The CDR3 protein is CASSYVQGPGANGETQYF. As DNA, the CDR3 is TGTGCCAGCAGCTACGTACAGGGGCCGGGAGCGAATGGGGAGACCCAGTACTTC. V is TRBV5-6 and J is TRBJ2-5; perhaps TRBD1 as D (7 bases). Germline lookup yields CDR1 SGHDT and CDR2 YYEEEE. Trimming stripped 3 bases from V and 5 bases from J, with 26 bases between. CDR3 length: 18 amino acids.

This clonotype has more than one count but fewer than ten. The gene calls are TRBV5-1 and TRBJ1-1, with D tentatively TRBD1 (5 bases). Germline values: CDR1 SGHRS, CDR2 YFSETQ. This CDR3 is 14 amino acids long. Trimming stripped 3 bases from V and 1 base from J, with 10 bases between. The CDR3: CASSWLQANTEAFF. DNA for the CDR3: TGCGCCAGCAGCTGGTTACAGGCGAACACTGAAGCTTTCTTT. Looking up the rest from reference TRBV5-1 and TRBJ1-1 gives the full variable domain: KAGVTQTPRYLIKTRGQQVTLSCSPISGHRSVSWYQQTPGQGLQFLFEYFSETQRNKGNFPGRFSGRQFSNSRSEMNVSTLELGDSALYLCASSWLQANTEAFFGQGTRLTVV.

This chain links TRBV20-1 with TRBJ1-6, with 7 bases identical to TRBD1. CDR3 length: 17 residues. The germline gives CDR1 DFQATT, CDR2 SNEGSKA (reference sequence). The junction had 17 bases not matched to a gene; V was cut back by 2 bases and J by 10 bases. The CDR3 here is CSARPQTGRGVNSPLHF. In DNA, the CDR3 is TGCAGTGCTAGACCTCAGACGGGCAGGGGGGTCAACTCACCCCTCCACTTT.

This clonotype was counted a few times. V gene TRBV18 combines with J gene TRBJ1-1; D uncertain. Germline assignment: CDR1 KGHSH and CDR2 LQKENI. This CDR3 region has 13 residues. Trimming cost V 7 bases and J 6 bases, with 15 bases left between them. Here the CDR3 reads CASLRMLSSEAFF. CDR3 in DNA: TGTGCCAGCTTACGAATGCTATCCTCTGAAGCTTTCTTT.

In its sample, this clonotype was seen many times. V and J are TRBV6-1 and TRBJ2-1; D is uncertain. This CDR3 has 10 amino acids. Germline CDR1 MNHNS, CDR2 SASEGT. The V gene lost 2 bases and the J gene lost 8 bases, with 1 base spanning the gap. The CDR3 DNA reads TGTGCCAGCAGTGAATATGAGCAGTTCTTC. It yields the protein CASSEYEQFF.

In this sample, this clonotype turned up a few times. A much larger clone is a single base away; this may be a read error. The CDR3 DNA sequence: TGCAGTGCTGGACTGGGTAGCACAGGTACGCAGTATTTT. Its protein is CSAGLGSTGTQYF. The chain joins TRBV20-1 to TRBJ2-3; D tentatively reads TRBD1 or TRBD2 (5 bases each). The CDR3 totals 13 residues. Germline CDR1 and CDR2: DFQATT and SNEGSKA (reference sequence).

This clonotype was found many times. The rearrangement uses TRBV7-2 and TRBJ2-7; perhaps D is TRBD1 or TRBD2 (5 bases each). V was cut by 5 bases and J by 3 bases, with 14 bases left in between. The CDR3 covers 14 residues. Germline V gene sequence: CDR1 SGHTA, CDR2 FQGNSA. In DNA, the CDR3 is TGTGCCAGCAGCCCCGGGACGGGTCACTACGAGCAGTACTTC. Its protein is CASSPGTGHYEQYF.

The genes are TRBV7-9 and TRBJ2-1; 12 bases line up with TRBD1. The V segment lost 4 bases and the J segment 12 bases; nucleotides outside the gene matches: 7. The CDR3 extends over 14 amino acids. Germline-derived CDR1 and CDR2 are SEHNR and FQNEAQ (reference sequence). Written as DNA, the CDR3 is TGTGCCAGCAGCTCCGGGACAGGGGGCGTAGGGCAGTTCTTC. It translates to CASSSGTGGVGQFF.

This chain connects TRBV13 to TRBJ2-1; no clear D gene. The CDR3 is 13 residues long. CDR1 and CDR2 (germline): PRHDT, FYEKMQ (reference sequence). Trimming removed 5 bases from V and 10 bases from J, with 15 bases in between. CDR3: CASSLLRGREQFF. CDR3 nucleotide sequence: TGTGCCAGCAGCCTCCTCCGCGGCAGGGAGCAGTTCTTC.

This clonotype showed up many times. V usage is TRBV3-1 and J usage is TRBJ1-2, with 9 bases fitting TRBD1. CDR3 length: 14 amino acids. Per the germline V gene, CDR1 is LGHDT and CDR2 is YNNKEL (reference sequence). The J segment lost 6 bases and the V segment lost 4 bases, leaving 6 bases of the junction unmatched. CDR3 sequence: CASSPGTGNHGYTF. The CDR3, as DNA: TGTGCCAGCAGCCCCGGGACAGGGAACCATGGCTACACCTTC.

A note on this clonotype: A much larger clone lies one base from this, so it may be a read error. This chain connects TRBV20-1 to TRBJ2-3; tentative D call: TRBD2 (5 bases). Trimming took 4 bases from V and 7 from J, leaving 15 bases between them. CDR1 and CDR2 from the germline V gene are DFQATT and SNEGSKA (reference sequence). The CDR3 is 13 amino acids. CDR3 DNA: TGCAGTGCTACGATGGCGGGTACATATACGCAGTATTTT. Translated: CSATMAGTYTQYF.

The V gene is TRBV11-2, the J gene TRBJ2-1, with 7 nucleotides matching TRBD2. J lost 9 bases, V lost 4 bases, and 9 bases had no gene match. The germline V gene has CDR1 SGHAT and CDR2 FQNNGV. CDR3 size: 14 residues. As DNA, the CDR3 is TGTGCCAGCAGCTCACCTGGACTAGGGGTTGAGCAGTTCTTC. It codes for CASSSPGLGVEQFF.

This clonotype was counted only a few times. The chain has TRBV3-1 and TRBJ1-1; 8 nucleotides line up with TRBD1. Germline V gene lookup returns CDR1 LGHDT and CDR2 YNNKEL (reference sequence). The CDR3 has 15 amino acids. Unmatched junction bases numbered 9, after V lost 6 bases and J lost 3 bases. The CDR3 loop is CASRLTTGVHTEAFF. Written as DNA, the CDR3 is TGTGCCAGCAGGCTTACGACAGGGGTACACACTGAAGCTTTCTTT.

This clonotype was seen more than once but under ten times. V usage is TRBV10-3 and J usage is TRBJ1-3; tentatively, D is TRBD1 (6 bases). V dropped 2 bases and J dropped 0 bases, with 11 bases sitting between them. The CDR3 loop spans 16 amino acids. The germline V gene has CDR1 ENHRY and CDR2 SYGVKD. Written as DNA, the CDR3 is TGTGCCATCAGTGAGGGACAGCTTATCTCTGGAAACACCATATATTTT. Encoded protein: CAISEGQLISGNTIYF.

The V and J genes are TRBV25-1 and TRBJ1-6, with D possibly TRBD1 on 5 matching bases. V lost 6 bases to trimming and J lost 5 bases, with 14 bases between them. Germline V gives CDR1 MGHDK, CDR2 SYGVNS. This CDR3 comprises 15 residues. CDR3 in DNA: TGTGCCAGCAGGGGGTCTCTAGGGGATAATTCACCCCTCCACTTT. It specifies CASRGSLGDNSPLHF.

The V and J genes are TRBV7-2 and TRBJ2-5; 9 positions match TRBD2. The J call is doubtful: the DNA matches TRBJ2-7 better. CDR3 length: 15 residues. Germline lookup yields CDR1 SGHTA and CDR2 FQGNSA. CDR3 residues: CASSLSATSGYEQYF. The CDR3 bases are TGTGCCAGCAGCTTATCAGCGACTAGCGGTTACGAGCAGTACTTC.